The next 7 T cell receptor beta chains were all read from a single sample in a study of graft-versus-host responses after intestinal transplantation. Some clones are missing from TCRdb's copy, which holds only in-frame ones; the method was immunoSEQ multiplex PCR. The data hold nearly 100,000 clones, with around 90% observed a single time. This material consisted of PBMCs, taken roughly 68 weeks after intestinal transplant. These receptors originate from a human patient who received an intestinal transplant, so some T cells may come from the graft donor.

This clone came up once. The chain couples TRBV6-5 to TRBJ1-1; D remains unclear. Germline V gene sequence: CDR1 MNHEY, CDR2 SVGAGI. With 4 bases removed from V and 1 base from J, the gap between germline ends came to 4 bases. The CDR3 is made up of 12 amino acids. CDR3 sequence (DNA): TGTGCCAGCAGTTCCGGGAACACTGAAGCTTTCTTT. Protein: CASSSGNTEAFF.

This clone is a singleton in its sample. The V call is TRBV6-5, the J call TRBJ1-1, with a possible D match to TRBD1 (5 bases). The CDR3 has 15 residues. Trimming left V 5 bases short and J 10 bases short, with 23 bases between. Germline V gene lookup returns CDR1 MNHEY and CDR2 SVGAGI. CDR3: CASSHPRGGEEVAFF. The CDR3 region has the DNA TGTGCCAGCAGTCACCCCCGGGGGGGGGAGGAGGTAGCTTTCTTT.

This chain joins TRBV5-1 and TRBJ2-7, with 7 bases identical to TRBD1. V trimming: 4 bases; J trimming: 6 bases; junction bases outside the gene matches: 10. This CDR3 spans 14 amino acids. Germline CDR1 and CDR2: SGHRS and YFSETQ. CDR3 loop: CASSPPLTGREQYF. CDR3 coding DNA: TGCGCCAGCAGCCCCCCTCTGACAGGGCGCGAGCAGTACTTC.

The rearrangement links TRBV6-6 to TRBJ1-2, with D perhaps TRBD1 (6 bases). Trimming cost V 7 bases and J 5 bases, with 17 bases left between them. Germline V gene lookup returns CDR1 MNHNY and CDR2 SVGAGI (reference sequence). The CDR3 contains 14 residues. This CDR3 reads CASTSLKGGYGYTF. DNA of the CDR3: TGTGCCAGCACCTCTCTCAAGGGGGGATATGGCTACACCTTC.

This clone has just a few counts. The chain employs TRBV13 and TRBJ2-5; D is possibly TRBD1 (6 bases). CDR3 size: 13 residues. Trimming took off 5 bases at V and 5 bases at J, with 12 bases between the two ends. The V gene's germline CDR1 is PRHDT and CDR2 FYEKMQ (reference sequence). As DNA, the CDR3 is TGTGCCAGCAGCGCCAGGGGAGCTGAGACCCAGTACTTC. This gives the protein CASSARGAETQYF.

V gene TRBV5-1 combines with J gene TRBJ1-2; D possibly corresponds to TRBD1 (5 bases). With 7 bases removed from V and 2 bases from J, the gap between germline ends came to 15 bases. This CDR3 has 14 residues. Germline CDR1 reads SGHRS; CDR2 reads YFSETQ. CDR3 sequence: CASGGRGPNYGYTF. The CDR3 region has the DNA TGCGCCAGCGGAGGCCGGGGCCCAAACTATGGCTACACCTTC.

The chain recombines TRBV5-1 with TRBJ1-2; the D is unclear. V shed 0 bases and J shed 0 bases, with 9 bases lying between them. The CDR3 spans 15 residues. Germline CDR1 reads SGHRS; CDR2 reads YFSETQ. CDR3 loop: CASSLEVEANYGYTF. The CDR3 region has the DNA TGCGCCAGCAGCTTGGAGGTGGAAGCTAACTATGGCTACACCTTC.